The source of this T cell receptor (beta chain) is a study of identifying expanded T cells in peripheral blood. General study results and limits: Variance in clone template counts between roughly 2-week samples significantly increased with total template count across all healthy donors. Over two and four weeks, about 17 and 20 clones changed, versus around 1.3 between replicates.

Produced via immunoSEQ multiplex PCR; TCRdb's table is partial and in-frame only. The data show under 95,000 clones, around nine tenths seen once. No infections or other immune events were documented during collection. CDR1 is MDHEN, CDR2 SYDVKM, per germline. This CDR3 comprises 15 residues. V lost 6 bases and J lost 6; bases outside the gene matches: 3. This clone occurred once. Its antigen is still unknown. The sample consisted of blood. The chain links TRBV28 to TRBJ2-1; 15 nucleotides line up with TRBD2. This sequence originates from a person aged 18 to 70 in good health. CDR3 in amino acids: CASRMGLAGGNEQFF. As DNA, the CDR3 is TGTGCCAGCAGGATGGGACTAGCGGGGGGCAATGAGCAGTTCTTC.